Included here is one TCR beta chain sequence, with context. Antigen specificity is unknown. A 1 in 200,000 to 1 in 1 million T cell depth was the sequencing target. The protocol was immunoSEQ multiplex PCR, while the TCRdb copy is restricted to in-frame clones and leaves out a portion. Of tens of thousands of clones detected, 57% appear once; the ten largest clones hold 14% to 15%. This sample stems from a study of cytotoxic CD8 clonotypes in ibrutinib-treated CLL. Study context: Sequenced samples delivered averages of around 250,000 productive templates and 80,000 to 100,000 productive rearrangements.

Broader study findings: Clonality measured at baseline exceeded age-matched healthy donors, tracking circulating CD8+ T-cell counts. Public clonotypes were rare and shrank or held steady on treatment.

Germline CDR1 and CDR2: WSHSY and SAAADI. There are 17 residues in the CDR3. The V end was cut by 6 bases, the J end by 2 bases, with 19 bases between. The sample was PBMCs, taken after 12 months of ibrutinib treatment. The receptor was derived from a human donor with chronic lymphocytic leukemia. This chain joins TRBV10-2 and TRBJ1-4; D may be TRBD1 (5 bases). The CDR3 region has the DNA TGCGCCAGCAGCGCAGAAGGGGAGGGGCGGACTAATGAAAAACTGTTTTTT. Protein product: CASSAEGEGRTNEKLFF.